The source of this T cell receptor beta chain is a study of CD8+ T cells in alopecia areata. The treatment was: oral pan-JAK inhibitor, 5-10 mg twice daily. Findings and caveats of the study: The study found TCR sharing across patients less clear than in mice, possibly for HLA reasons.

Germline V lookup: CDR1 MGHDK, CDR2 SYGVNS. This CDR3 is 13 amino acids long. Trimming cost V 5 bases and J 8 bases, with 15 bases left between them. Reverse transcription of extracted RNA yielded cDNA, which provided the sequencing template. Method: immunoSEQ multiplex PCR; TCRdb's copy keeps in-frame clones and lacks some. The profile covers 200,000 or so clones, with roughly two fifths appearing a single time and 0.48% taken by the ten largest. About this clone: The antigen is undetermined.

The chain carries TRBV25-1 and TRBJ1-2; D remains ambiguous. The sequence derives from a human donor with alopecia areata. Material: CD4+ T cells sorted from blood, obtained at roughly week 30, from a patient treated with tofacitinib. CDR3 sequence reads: CASSPRSGKGYTF. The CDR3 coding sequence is TGTGCCAGCAGTCCACGATCCGGGAAGGGCTACACCTTC.